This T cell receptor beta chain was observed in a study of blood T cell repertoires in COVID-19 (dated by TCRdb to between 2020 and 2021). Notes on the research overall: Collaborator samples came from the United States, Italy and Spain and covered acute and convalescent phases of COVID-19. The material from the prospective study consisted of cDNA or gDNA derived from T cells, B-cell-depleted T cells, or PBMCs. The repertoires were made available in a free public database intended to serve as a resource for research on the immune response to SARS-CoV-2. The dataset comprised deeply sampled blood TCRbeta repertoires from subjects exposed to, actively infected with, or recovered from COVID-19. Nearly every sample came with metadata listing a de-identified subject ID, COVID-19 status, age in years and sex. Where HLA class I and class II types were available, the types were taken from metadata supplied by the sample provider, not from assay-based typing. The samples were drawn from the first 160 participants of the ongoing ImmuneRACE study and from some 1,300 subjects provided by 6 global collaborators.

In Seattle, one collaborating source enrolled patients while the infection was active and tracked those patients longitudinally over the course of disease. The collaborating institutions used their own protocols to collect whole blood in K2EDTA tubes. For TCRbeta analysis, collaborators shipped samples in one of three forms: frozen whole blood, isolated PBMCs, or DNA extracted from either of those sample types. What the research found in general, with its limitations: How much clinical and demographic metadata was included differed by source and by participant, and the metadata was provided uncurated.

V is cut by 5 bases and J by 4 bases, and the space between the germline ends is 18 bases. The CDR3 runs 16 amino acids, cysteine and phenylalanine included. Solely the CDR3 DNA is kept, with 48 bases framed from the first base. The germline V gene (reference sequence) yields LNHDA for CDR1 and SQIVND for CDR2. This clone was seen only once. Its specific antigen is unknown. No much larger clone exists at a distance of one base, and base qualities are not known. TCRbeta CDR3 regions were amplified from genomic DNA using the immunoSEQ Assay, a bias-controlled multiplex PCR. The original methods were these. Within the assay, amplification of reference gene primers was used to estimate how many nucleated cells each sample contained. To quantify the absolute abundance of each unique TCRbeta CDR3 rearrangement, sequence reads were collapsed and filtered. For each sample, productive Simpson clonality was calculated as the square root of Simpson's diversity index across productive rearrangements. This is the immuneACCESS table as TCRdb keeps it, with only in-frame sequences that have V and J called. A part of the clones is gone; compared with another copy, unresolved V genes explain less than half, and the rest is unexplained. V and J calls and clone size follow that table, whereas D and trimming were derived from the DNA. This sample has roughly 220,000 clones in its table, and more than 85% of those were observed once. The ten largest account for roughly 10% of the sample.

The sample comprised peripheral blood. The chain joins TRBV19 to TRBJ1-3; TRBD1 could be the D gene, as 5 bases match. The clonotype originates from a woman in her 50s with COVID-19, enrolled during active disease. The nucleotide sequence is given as TGTGCCAGTAGTCCTCATACAGGCCTACTGGGAAACACCATATATTTT. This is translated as CASSPHTGLLGNTIYF.